This T cell receptor beta chain was documented in a study of CD8 T cells in ankylosing spondylitis. Study-wide findings and caveats: Clones linked to disease were reported to show significant enrichment in matched ankylosing spondylitis synovial fluid. There was a TCR beta motif, made of 7 to 9 highly homologous variants, that appeared characteristic of ankylosing spondylitis blood. A CD8+ phenotype characterized the disease-linked clones, which were relatively rare in peripheral blood.

This clonotype was observed many times. The antigen remains unidentified. Trimming shortened V by 5 bases and J by 0 bases, and 14 bases separated the two germline ends. The germline V gene encodes CDR1 MNHNS and CDR2 SASEGT. The CDR3 loop spans 15 amino acids. Making the TCR beta libraries involved quantitative 5'-RACE with molecular barcodes. MiXCR, run by TCRdb on the 5' RACE reads, gives a single entry per CDR3 protein. The data contain 200,000 to 300,000 distinct CDR3 sequences, roughly a tenth of them singletons. Sequenced: blood, either unsorted or a sorted T cell fraction (not recorded which). The rearrangement uses TRBV6-1 and TRBJ2-7, with no clear D. The source is a male donor with ankylosing spondylitis or in good health (not recorded which). The CDR3 loop reads CASSKSPQSSYEQYF. CDR3 DNA: TGTGCCAGCAGTAAATCCCCGCAGAGCTCCTACGAGCAGTACTTC.